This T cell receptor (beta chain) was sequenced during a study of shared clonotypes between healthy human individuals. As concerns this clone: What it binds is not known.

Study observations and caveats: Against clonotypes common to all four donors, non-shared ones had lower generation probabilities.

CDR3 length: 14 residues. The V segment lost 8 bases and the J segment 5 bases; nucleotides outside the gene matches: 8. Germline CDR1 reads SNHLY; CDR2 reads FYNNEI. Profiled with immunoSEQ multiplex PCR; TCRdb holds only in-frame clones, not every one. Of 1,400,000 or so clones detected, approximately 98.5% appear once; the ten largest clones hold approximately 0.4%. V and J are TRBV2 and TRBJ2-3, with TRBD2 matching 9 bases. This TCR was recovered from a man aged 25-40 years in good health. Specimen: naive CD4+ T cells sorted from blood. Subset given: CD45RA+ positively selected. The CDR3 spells CASSSTSGKDTQYF. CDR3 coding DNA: TGTGCCAGCTCATCGACTAGCGGTAAAGATACGCAGTATTTT.